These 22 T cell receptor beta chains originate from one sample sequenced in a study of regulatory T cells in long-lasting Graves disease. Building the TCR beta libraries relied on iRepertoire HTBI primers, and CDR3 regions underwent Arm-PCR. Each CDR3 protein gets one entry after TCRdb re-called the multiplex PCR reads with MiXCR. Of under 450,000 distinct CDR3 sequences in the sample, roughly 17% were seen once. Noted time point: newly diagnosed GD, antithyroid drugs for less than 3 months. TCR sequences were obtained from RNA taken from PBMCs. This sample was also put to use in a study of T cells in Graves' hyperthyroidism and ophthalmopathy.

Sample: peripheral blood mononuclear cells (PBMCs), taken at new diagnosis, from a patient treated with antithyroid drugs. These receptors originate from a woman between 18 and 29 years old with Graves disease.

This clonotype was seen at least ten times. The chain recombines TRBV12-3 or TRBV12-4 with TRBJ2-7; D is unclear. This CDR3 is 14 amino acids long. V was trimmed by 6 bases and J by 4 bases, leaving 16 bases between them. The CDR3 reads CASSNLGGHYEQYF. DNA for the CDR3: TGTGCCAGCAGCAATTTGGGTGGGCATTACGAGCAGTACTTC.

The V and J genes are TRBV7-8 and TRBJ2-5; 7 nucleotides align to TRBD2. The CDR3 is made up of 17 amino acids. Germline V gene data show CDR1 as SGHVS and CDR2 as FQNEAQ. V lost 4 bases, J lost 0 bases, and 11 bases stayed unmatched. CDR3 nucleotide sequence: TGTGCCAGCAGCTCTTGGGACCTCGGGGGGAACCAAGAGACCCAGTACTTC. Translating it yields CASSSWDLGGNQETQYF.

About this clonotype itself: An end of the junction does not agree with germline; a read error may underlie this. The CDR3 spells CAGSIGYRDRYNEQFF. The DNA of the CDR3 is TGTGCCGGTAGTATAGGGTATCGGGACAGATACAATGAGCAGTTCTTC. This sequence joins TRBV19 and TRBJ2-1, with 7 bases matching TRBD1. CDR3 size: 16 residues. Germline values: CDR1 LNHDA, CDR2 SQIVND (reference sequence).

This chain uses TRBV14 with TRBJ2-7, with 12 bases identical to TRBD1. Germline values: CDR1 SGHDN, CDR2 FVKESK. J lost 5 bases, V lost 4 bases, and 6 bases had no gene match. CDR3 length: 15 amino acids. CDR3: CASSRDRGRYHEQYF. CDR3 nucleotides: TGTGCCAGCAGCCGGGACAGGGGGCGCTACCACGAGCAGTACTTC.

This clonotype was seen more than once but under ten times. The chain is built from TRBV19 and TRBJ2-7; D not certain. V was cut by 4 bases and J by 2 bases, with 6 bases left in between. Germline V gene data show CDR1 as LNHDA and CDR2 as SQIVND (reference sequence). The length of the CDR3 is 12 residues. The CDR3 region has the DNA TGTGCCAGTAGTACCACCGCCTACGAGCAGTACTTC. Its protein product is CASSTTAYEQYF.

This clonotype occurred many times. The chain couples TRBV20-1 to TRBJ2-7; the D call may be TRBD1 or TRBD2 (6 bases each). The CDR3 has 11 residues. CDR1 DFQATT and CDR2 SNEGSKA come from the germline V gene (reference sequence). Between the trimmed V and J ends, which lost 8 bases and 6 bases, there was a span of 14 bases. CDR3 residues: CSPHWGAEQYF. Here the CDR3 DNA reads TGCAGTCCTCACTGGGGGGCCGAGCAGTACTTC.

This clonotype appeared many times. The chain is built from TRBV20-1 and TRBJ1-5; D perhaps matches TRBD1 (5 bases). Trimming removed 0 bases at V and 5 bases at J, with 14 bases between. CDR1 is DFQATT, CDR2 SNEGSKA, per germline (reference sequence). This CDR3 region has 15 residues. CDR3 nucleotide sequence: TGCAGTGCTAGAGATAGCGGGGCGGGGGATCAGCCCCAGCATTTT. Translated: CSARDSGAGDQPQHF.

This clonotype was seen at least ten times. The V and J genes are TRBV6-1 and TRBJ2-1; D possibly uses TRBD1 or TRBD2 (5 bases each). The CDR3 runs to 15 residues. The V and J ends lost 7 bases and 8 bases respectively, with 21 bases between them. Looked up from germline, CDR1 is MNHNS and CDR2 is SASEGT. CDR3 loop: CASTLTGTSLDEQFF. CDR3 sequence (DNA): TGTGCCAGCACCCTTACCGGGACCTCCCTGGATGAGCAGTTCTTC.

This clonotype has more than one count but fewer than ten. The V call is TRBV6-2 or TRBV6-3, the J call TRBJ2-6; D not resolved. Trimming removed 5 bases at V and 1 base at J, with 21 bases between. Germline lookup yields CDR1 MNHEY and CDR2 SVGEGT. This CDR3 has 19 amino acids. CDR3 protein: CASSKEIPSPVSGANVLTF. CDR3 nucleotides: TGTGCCAGCAGTAAGGAGATCCCGTCCCCCGTTTCTGGGGCCAACGTCCTGACTTTC.

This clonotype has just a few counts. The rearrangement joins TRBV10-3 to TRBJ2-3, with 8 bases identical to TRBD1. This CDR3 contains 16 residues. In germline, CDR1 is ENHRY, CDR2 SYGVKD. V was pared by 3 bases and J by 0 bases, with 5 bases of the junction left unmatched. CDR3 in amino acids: CAISDPRQGSTDTQYF. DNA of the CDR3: TGTGCCATCAGTGACCCGAGACAGGGGAGCACAGATACGCAGTATTTT.

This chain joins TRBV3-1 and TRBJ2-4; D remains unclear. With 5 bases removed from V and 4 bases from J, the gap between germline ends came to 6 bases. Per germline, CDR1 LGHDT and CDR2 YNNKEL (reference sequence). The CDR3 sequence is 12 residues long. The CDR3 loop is CASSWVKNIQYF. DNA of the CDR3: TGTGCCAGCAGCTGGGTTAAAAACATTCAGTACTTC.

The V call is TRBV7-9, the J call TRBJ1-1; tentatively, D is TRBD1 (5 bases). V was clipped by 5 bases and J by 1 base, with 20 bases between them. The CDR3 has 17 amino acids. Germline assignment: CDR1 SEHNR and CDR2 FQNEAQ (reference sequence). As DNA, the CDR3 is TGTGCCAGCAGCGGGACCGCCGCCGGGAAAGCGAACACTGAAGCTTTCTTT. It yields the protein CASSGTAAGKANTEAFF.

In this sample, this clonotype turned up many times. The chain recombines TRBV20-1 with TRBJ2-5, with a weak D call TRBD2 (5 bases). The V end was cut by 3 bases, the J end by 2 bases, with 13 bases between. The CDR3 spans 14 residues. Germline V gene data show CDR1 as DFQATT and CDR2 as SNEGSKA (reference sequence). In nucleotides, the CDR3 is TGCAGTGCTAGGAGGGATGGCGCTCAAGAGACCCAGTACTTC. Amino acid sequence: CSARRDGAQETQYF.

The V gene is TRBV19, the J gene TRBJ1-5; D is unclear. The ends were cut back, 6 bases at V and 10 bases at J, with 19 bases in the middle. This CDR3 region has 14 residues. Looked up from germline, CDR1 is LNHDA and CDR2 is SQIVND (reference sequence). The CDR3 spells CASRMPANTHPQHF. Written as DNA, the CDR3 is TGTGCCAGTAGAATGCCGGCAAATACCCACCCCCAGCATTTT. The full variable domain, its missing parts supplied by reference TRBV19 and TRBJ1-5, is DGGITQSPKYLFRKEGQNVTLSCEQNLNHDAMYWYRQDPGQGLRLIYYSQIVNDFQKGDIAEGYSVSREKKESFPLTVTSAQKNPTAFYLCASRMPANTHPQHFGDGTRLSIL.

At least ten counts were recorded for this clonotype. CDR3 protein: CASLSGQGSETQYF. The CDR3 DNA reads TGTGCCAGCTTGTCGGGGCAGGGTTCAGAGACCCAGTACTTC. The chain uses TRBV28 and TRBJ2-5; D may correspond to TRBD1 or TRBD2 (5 bases each). Germline CDR1 reads MDHEN; CDR2 reads SYDVKM. CDR3 size: 14 residues. Trimming cost V 8 bases and J 4 bases, with 17 bases left between them.

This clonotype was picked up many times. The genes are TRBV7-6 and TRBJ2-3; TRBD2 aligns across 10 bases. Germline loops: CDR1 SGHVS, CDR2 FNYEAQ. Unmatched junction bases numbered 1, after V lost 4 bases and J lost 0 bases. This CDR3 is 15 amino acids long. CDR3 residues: CASSSAGGSTDTQYF. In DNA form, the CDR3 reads TGTGCCAGCAGCTCAGCGGGGGGGAGCACAGATACGCAGTATTTT.

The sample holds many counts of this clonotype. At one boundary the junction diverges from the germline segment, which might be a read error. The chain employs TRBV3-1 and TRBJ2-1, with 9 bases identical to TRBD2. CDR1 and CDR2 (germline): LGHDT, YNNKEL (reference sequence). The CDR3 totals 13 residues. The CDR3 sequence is CASSQDSASGIAF. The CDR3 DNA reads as TGTGCCAGCAGCCAAGATTCTGCTAGCGGGATCGCCTTC.

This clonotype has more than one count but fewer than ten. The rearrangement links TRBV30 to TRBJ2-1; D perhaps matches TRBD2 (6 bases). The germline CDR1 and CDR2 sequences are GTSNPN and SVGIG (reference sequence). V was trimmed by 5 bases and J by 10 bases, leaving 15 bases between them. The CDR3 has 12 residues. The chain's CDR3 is CAWGAGNYEQFF. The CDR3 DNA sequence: TGTGCCTGGGGGGCGGGAAACTACGAGCAGTTCTTC.

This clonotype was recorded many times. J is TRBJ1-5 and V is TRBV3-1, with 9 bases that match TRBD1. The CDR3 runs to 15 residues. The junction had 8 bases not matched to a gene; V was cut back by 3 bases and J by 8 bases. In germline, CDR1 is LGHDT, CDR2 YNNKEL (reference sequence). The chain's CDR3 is CASSQGNRGPEPQHF. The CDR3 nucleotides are TGTGCCAGCAGCCAGGGAAACAGGGGGCCGGAGCCCCAGCATTTT.

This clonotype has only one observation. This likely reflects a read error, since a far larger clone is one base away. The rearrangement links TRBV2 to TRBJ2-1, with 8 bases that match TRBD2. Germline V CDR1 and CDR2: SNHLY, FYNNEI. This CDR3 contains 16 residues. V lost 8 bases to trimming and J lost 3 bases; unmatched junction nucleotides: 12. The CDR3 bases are TGTGCCAGCGGCCAAAGCGGGGGACTGAACTACAATGAGCAGTTCTTC. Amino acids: CASGQSGGLNYNEQFF.

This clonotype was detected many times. The CDR3 loop reads CASRYQGVNTEAFF. The CDR3, as DNA: TGTGCCAGCAGGTACCAGGGGGTGAACACTGAAGCTTTCTTT. The genes are TRBV3-1 and TRBJ1-1; 7 nucleotides agree with TRBD1. V shed 6 bases, J shed 0 bases, and the junction held 4 bases outside the gene matches. Per the germline V gene, CDR1 is LGHDT and CDR2 is YNNKEL (reference sequence). CDR3 length: 14 residues. The whole variable domain, remainder taken from reference TRBV3-1 and TRBJ1-1, is DTAVSQTPKYLVTQMGNDKSIKCEQNLGHDTMYWYKQDSKKFLKIMFSYNNKELIINETVPNRFSPKSPDKAHLNLHINSLELGDSAVYFCASRYQGVNTEAFFGQGTRLTVV.

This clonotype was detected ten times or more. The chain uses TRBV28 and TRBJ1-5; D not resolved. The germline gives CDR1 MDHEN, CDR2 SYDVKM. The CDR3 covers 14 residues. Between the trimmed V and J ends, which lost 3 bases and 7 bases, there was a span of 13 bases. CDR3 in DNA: TGTGCCAGCAGTTTTTACACGGAAGAACAGCCCCAGCATTTT. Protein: CASSFYTEEQPQHF.